A single sample is the source of the 14 T cell receptor beta chains below, sequenced in a study of cytomegalovirus exposure and HLA in healthy donors. The PCR was carried out with 60 Vbeta primers and 13 Jbeta primers. Profiled with immunoSEQ multiplex PCR; TCRdb holds only in-frame clones, not every one. This sample has 200,000 to 300,000 clones; around 80% occur once, and the top ten carry under 0.6%. Sample: PBMCs. All receptors derive from a boy under 18 in good health and CMV-seronegative.

The count of this clone is one. The genes are TRBV6-5 and TRBJ1-6; D remains ambiguous. The V end lost 6 bases, the J end lost 10 bases, and 13 bases lay between the germline ends. The CDR3 totals 13 residues. The germline V gene has CDR1 MNHEY and CDR2 SVGAGI. CDR3 loop: CASRLLDGSPLHF. The DNA for the CDR3 is TGTGCCAGCAGATTACTAGATGGGTCACCCCTCCACTTT.

This clone was detected only a few times. The V and J genes are TRBV6-1 and TRBJ1-2; D not certain. CDR3 length: 14 residues. CDR1 and CDR2 (germline): MNHNS, SASEGT. V lost 1 base to trimming and J lost 3 bases, with 9 bases between them. In DNA, the CDR3 is TGTGCCAGCAGTGAAGTGAGCCGAGACTATGGCTACACCTTC. Amino acid sequence: CASSEVSRDYGYTF.

The chain carries TRBV10-3 and TRBJ2-7; D ambiguous. The ends were cut back, 4 bases at V and 0 bases at J, with 7 bases in the middle. The CDR3 length is 13 residues. The V gene's germline CDR1 is ENHRY and CDR2 SYGVKD. The CDR3 protein is CAISADISYEQYF. The CDR3 nucleotides are TGTGCCATCAGTGCTGACATCTCCTACGAGCAGTACTTC.

The gene calls are TRBV2 and TRBJ2-1; D remains unclear. The CDR3 is 12 residues long. V gave up 2 bases and J gave up 8 bases, with 7 bases separating them. Germline CDR1 SNHLY, CDR2 FYNNEI. In nucleotides, the CDR3 is TGTGCCAGCAGTGAACCCCAGGATGAGCAGTTCTTC. It encodes CASSEPQDEQFF.

As for this clone: Other nucleotide sequences from this sample produce the same CDR3. The chain joins TRBV18 to TRBJ2-6, with 10 bases identical to TRBD1. The V gene's germline CDR1 is KGHSH and CDR2 LQKENI. V lost 3 bases to trimming and J lost 0 bases; unmatched junction nucleotides: 2. The CDR3 is 17 amino acids. The CDR3 coding sequence is TGTGCCAGCTCACCTTGGACAGGGGGCTCTGGGGCCAACGTCCTGACTTTC. The encoded protein is CASSPWTGGSGANVLTF.

This chain joins TRBV27 and TRBJ2-7, with 9 bases aligning to TRBD1. This CDR3 is built from 13 residues. The germline V gene encodes CDR1 MNHEY and CDR2 SMNVEV (reference sequence). J lost 2 bases, V lost 6 bases, and 2 bases had no gene match. This CDR3 reads CASRGTGTYEQYF. For the CDR3, the DNA is TGTGCCAGCAGGGGGACAGGGACCTACGAGCAGTACTTC.

The chain is built from TRBV2 and TRBJ1-6; tentative D call: TRBD1 (6 bases). The CDR3 loop spans 15 amino acids. The V end lost 4 bases, the J end lost 4 bases, and 11 bases lay between the germline ends. Germline V gene sequence: CDR1 SNHLY, CDR2 FYNNEI. CDR3 DNA: TGTGCCAGCAGTGTGCGCCAGGGGTATAATTCACCCCTCCACTTT. Translation: CASSVRQGYNSPLHF.

V gene TRBV6-1 combines with J gene TRBJ1-5; D is perhaps TRBD1 (5 bases). This CDR3 has 17 residues. V was shortened by 4 bases and J by 1 base, with 17 bases between the two germline ends. Germline lookup yields CDR1 MNHNS and CDR2 SASEGT. CDR3 DNA: TGTGCCAGCAGTGGAACCAGGGAGGCGATAAGCAATCAGCCCCAGCATTTT. Encoded protein: CASSGTREAISNQPQHF.

This chain uses TRBV11-3 with TRBJ2-7; the match to TRBD2 covers 9 bases. Germline V gene lookup returns CDR1 SGHNT and CDR2 YENEEA. CDR3 length: 17 residues. The V segment lost 1 base and the J segment 3 bases; nucleotides outside the gene matches: 10. The CDR3 reads CASSLGVAGDLLYEQYF. The CDR3 DNA reads as TGTGCCAGCAGCTTAGGTGTAGCGGGGGATCTCCTCTACGAGCAGTACTTC.

This sequence joins TRBV18 and TRBJ2-7, with TRBD1 identical over 10 bases. V lost 5 bases, J lost 2 bases, and 3 bases stayed unmatched. This CDR3 spans 14 amino acids. Germline-derived CDR1 and CDR2 are KGHSH and LQKENI. The CDR3 sequence: CASSGQGETYEQYF. The CDR3 coding sequence is TGTGCCAGCTCAGGACAGGGGGAAACCTACGAGCAGTACTTC. The whole variable domain, remainder taken from reference TRBV18 and TRBJ2-7, is NAGVMQNPRHLVRRRGQEARLRCSPMKGHSHVYWYRQLPEEGLKFMVYLQKENIIDESGMPKERFSAEFPKEGPSILRIQQVVRGDSAAYFCASSGQGETYEQYFGPGTRLTVT.

About this clone: Other DNA sequences in the sample encode the same CDR3. The chain recombines TRBV4-1 with TRBJ2-7; 8 nucleotides line up with TRBD2. Germline CDR1 reads MGHRA; CDR2 reads YSYEKL. The CDR3 extends over 14 amino acids. V shed 0 bases, J shed 7 bases, and the junction held 5 bases outside the gene matches. The CDR3 nucleotides read TGCGCCAGCAGCCAAGATTTCCTAGCGGGTGAGCAGTACTTC. Residues: CASSQDFLAGEQYF.

The chain uses TRBV19 and TRBJ1-5; maybe TRBD1 (5 bases). The V end was cut by 8 bases, the J end by 4 bases, with 15 bases between. Germline V gives CDR1 LNHDA, CDR2 SQIVND (reference sequence). This CDR3 region has 14 residues. The CDR3 nucleotides are TGTGCCAGTTCGGGGGTTTTAGGTAATCAGCCCCAGCATTTT. Encoded protein: CASSGVLGNQPQHF.

The chain carries TRBV5-1 and TRBJ2-4, with TRBD2 matching over 8 bases. Per the germline V gene, CDR1 is SGHRS and CDR2 is YFSETQ. The CDR3 is 12 amino acids. With 7 bases clipped from V and 5 bases from J, the junction kept 2 bases outside the gene matches. DNA for the CDR3: TGCGCCAGCGCCGGGGGGGAAAACATTCAGTACTTC. It specifies CASAGGENIQYF.

This chain joins TRBV5-1 and TRBJ1-1; 7 nucleotides match TRBD1. CDR3 length equals 14 residues. The J segment lost 5 bases and the V segment lost 4 bases, leaving 8 bases of the junction unmatched. Germline values: CDR1 SGHRS, CDR2 YFSETQ. The CDR3 DNA reads TGCGCCAGCAGCCGCATACAGGGGAGAACTGAAGCTTTCTTT. This gives the protein CASSRIQGRTEAFF.